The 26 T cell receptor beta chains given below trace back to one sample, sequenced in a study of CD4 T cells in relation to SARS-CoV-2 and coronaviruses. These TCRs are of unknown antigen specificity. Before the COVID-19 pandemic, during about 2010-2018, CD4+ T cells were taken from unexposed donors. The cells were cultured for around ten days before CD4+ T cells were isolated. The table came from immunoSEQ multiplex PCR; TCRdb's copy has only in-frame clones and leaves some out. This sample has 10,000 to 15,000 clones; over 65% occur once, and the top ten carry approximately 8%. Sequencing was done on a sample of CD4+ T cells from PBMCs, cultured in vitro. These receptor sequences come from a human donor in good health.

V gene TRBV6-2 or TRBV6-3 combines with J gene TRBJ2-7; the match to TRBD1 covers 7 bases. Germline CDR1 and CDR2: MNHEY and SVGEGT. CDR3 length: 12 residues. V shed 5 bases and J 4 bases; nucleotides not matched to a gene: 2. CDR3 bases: TGTGCCAGCAGTGGACAGGCATACGAGCAGTACTTC. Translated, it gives CASSGQAYEQYF.

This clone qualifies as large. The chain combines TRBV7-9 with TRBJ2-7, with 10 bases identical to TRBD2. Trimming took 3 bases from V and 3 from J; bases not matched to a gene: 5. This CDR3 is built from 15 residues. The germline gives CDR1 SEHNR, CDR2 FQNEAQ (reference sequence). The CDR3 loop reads CASSLLVAGGYEQYF. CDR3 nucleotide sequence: TGTGCCAGCAGCTTGCTGGTAGCGGGAGGCTACGAGCAGTACTTC. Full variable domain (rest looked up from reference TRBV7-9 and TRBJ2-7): DTGVSQNPRHKITKRGQNVTFRCDPISEHNRLYWYRQTLGQGPEFLTYFQNEAQLEKSRLLSDRFSAERPKGSFSTLEIQRTEQGDSAMYLCASSLLVAGGYEQYFGPGTRLTVT.

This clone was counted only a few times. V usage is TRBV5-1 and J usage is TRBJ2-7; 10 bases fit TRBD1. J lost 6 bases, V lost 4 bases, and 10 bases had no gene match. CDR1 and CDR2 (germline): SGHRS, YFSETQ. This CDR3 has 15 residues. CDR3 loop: CASSGRTGGSGEQYF. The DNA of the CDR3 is TGCGCCAGCAGCGGGAGGACAGGGGGATCCGGCGAGCAGTACTTC.

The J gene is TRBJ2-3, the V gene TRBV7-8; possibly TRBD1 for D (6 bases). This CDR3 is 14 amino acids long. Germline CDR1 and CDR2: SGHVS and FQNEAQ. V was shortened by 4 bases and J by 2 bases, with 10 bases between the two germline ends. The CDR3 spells CASSSWDTTDTQYF. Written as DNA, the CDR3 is TGTGCCAGCAGCTCCTGGGACACCACAGATACGCAGTATTTT.

The CDR3 sequence is CAWSALQGGKYEQYF. The CDR3 nucleotides read TGTGCCTGGAGTGCGCTACAGGGCGGAAAGTACGAGCAGTACTTC. The V gene is TRBV30, the J gene TRBJ2-7, with a tentative D call TRBD1 (6 bases). Trimming left V 1 base short and J 4 bases short, with 17 bases between. The CDR3 runs to 15 residues. Per the germline V gene, CDR1 is GTSNPN and CDR2 is SVGIG (reference sequence).

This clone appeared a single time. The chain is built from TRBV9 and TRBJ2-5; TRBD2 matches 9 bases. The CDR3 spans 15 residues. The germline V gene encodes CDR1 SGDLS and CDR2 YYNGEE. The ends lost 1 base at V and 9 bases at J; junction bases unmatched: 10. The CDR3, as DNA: TGTGCCAGCAGCGTAAGCGGGAGGTTGGGAGGGGCCCAGTACTTC. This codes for CASSVSGRLGGAQYF.

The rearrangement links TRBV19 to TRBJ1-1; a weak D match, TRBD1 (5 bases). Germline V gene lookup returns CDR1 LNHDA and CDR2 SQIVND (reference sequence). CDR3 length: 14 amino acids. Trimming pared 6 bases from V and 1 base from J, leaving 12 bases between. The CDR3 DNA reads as TGTGCCAGTAGCCCCAGACAGACGAACACTGAAGCTTTCTTT. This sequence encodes CASSPRQTNTEAFF.

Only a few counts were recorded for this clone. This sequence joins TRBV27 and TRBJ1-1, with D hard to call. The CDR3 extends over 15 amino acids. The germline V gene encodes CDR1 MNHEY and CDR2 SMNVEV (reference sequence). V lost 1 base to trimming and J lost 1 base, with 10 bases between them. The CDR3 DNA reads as TGTGCCAGCAGTTTATGGTCCGTGGGGAACACTGAAGCTTTCTTT. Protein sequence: CASSLWSVGNTEAFF.

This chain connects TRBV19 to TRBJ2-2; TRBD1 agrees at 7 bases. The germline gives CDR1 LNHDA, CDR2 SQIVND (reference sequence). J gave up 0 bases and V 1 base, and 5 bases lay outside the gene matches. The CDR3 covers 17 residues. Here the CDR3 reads CASSIGQGLANTGELFF. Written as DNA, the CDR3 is TGTGCCAGTAGTATAGGACAGGGCCTCGCGAACACCGGGGAGCTGTTTTTT.

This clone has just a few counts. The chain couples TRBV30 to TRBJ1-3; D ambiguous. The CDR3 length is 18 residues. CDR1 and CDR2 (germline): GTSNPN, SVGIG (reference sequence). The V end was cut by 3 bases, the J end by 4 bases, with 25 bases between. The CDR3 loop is CAWSYPPFGDRLGNTIYF. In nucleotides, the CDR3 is TGTGCCTGGAGCTACCCCCCTTTCGGGGATCGTTTGGGAAACACCATATATTTT.

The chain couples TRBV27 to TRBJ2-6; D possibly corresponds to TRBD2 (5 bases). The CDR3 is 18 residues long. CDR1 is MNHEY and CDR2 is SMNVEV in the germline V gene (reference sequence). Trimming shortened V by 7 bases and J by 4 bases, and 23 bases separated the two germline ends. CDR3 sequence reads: CASTGSRKIREGANVLTF. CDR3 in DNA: TGTGCCAGCACCGGCTCTAGGAAGATACGGGAAGGGGCCAACGTCCTGACTTTC.

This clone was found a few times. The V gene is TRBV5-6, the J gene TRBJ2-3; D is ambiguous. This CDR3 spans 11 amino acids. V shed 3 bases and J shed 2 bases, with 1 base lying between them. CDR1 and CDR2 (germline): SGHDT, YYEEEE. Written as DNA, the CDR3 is TGTGCCAGCAGCTACACAGATACGCAGTATTTT. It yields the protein CASSYTDTQYF.

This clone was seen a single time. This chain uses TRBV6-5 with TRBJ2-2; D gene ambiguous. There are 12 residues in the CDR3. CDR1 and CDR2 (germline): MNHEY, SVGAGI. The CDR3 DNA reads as TGTGGCTCCGAATCGAACACCGGGGAGCTGTTTTTT. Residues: CGSESNTGELFF.

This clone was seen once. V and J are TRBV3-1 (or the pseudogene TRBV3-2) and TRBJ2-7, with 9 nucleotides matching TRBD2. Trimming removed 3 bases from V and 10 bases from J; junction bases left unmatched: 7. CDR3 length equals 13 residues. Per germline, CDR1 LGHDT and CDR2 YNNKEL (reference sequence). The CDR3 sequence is CASSQQTSGSQYF. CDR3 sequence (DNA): TGTGCCAGCAGCCAGCAGACTAGCGGAAGTCAGTACTTC.

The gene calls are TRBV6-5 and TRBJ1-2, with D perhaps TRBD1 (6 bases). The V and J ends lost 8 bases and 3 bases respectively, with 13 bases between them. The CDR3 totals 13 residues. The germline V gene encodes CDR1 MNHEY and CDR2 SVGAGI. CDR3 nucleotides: TGTGCCAGCCCCTCCGACAGGCACTATGGCTACACCTTC. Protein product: CASPSDRHYGYTF.

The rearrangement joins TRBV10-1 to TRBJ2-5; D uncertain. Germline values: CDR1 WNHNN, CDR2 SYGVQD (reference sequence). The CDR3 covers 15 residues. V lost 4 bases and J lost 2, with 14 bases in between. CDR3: CASSVSTGTQETQYF. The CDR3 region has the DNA TGCGCCAGCAGTGTTTCGACGGGCACACAAGAGACCCAGTACTTC.

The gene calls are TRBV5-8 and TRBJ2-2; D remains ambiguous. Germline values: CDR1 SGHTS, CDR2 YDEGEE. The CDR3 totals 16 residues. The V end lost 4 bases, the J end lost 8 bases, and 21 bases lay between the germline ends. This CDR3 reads CASSPPPGLSWGELFF. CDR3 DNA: TGTGCCAGCAGCCCCCCACCCGGGCTTAGCTGGGGGGAGCTGTTTTTT. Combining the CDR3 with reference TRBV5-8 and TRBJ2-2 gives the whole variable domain EAGVTQSPTHLIKTRGQQATLRCSPISGHTSVYWYQQALGLGLQFLLWYDEGEERNRGNFPPRFSGRQFPNYSSELNVNALELEDSALYLCASSPPPGLSWGELFFGEGSRLTVL.

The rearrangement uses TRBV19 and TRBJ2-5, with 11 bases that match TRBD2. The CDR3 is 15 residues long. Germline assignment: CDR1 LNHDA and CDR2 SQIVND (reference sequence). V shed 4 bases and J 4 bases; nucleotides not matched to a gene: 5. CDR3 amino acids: CASSTPSGRRETQYF. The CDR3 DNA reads TGTGCCAGTAGTACGCCTAGCGGGAGGAGAGAGACCCAGTACTTC.

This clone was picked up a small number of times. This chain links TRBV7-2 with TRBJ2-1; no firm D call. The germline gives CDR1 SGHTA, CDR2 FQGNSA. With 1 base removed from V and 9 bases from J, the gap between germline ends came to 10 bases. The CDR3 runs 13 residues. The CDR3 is CASSLVGRTEQFF. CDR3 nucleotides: TGTGCCAGCAGCTTAGTTGGGCGGACTGAGCAGTTCTTC. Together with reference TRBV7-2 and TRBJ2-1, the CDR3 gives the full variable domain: GAGVSQSPSNKVTEKGKDVELRCDPISGHTALYWYRQSLGQGLEFLIYFQGNSAPDKSGLPSDRFSAERTGGSVSTLTIQRTQQEDSAVYLCASSLVGRTEQFFGPGTRLTVL.

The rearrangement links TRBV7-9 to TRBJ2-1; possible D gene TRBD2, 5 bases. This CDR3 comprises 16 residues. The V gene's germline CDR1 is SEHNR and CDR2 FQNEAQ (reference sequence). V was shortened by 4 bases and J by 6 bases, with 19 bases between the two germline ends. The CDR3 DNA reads TGTGCCAGCAGCTCCTACCCTAGAGGTGGAGGCAATGAGCAGTTCTTC. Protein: CASSSYPRGGGNEQFF. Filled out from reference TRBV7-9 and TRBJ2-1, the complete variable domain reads DTGVSQNPRHKITKRGQNVTFRCDPISEHNRLYWYRQTLGQGPEFLTYFQNEAQLEKSRLLSDRFSAERPKGSFSTLEIQRTEQGDSAMYLCASSSYPRGGGNEQFFGPGTRLTVL.

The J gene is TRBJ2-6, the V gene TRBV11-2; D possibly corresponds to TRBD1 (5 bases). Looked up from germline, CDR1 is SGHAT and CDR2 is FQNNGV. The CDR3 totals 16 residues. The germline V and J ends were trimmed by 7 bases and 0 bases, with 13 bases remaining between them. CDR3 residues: CASTFIGDSGANVLTF. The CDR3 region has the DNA TGTGCCAGCACCTTTATAGGGGACTCTGGGGCCAACGTCCTGACTTTC.

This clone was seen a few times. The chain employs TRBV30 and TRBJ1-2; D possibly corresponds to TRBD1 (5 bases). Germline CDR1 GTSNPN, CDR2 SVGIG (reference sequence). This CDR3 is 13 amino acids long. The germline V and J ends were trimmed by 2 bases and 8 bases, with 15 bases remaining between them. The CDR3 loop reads CAWSPPGGWGYTF. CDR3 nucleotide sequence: TGTGCCTGGAGTCCACCGGGGGGGTGGGGCTACACCTTC.

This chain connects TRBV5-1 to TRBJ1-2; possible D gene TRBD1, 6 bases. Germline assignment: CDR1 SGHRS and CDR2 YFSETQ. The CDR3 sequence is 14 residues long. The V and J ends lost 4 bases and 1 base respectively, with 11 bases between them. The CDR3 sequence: CASSQTGVNYGYTF. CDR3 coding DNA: TGCGCCAGCAGCCAGACAGGAGTTAACTATGGCTACACCTTC.

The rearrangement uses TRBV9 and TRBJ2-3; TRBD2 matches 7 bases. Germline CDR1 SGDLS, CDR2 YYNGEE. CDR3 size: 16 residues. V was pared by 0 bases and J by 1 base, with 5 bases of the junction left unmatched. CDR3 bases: TGTGCCAGCAGCGTAGATGCAGCGGGGCGCACAGATACGCAGTATTTT. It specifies CASSVDAAGRTDTQYF.

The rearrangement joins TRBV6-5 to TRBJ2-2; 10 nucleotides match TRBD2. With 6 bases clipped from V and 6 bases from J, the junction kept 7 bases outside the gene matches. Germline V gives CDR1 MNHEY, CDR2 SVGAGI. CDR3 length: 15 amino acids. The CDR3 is CASSRLAGTPGELFF. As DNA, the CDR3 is TGTGCCAGCAGCCGACTAGCGGGTACCCCCGGGGAGCTGTTTTTT.

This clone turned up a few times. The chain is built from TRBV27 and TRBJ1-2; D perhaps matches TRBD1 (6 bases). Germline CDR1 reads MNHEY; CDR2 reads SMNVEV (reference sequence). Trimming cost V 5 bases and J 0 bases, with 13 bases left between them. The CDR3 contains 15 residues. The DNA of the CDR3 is TGTGCCAGCAGTCCAGGGACACGGACTAACTATGGCTACACCTTC. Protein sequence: CASSPGTRTNYGYTF.